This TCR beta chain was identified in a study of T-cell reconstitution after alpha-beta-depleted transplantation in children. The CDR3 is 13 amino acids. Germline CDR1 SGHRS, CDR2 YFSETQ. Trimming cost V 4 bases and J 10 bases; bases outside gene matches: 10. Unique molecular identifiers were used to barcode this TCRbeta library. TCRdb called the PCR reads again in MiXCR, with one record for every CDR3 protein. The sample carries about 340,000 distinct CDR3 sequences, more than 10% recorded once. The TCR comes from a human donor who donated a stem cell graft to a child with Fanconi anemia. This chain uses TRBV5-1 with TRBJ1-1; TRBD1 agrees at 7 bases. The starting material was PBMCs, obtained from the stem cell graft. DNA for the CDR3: TGCGCCAGCAGCCCAGGGGACAGAGGGGGAGCTTTCTTT. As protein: CASSPGDRGGAFF.